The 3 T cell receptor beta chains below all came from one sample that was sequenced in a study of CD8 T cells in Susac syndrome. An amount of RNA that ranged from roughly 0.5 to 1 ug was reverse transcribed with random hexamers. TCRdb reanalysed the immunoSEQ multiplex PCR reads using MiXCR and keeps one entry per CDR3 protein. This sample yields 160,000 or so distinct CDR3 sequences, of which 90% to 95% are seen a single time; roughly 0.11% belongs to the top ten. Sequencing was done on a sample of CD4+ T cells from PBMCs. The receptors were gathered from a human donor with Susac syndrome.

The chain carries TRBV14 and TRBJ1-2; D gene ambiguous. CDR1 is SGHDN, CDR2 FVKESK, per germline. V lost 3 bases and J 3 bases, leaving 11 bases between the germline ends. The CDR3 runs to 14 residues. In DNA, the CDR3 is TGTGCCAGCAGCCACATCCCGACGGACTATGGCTACACCTTC. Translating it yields CASSHIPTDYGYTF.

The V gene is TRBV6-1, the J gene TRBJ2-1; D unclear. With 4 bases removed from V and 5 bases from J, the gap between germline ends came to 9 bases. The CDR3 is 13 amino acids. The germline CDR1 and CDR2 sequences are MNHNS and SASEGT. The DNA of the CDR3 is TGTGCCAGCAGTGGGTTTAAGGACAATGAGCAGTTCTTC. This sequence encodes CASSGFKDNEQFF.

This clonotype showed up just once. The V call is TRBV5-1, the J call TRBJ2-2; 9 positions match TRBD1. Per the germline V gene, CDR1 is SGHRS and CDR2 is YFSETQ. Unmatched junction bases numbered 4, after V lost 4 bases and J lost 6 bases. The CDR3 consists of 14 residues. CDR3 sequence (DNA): TGCGCCAGCAGCCCGGGACAGGGTGCCGGGGAGCTGTTTTTT. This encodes CASSPGQGAGELFF.